The next 29 T cell receptor beta chains were all read from a single sample in a study of cytomegalovirus exposure and HLA in healthy donors. In the PCR, 60 Vbeta and 13 Jbeta primers were used. Clones were read by immunoSEQ multiplex PCR, and TCRdb kept only the in-frame ones, dropping some. The profile shows around 170,000 clones, roughly 82% of them singletons. Sequencing input: PBMCs. These receptors were taken from a woman between 45 and 60 years old in good health and CMV-seropositive.

This clone was observed once. The V call is TRBV5-1, the J call TRBJ2-7; maybe TRBD1 (5 bases). Germline CDR1 and CDR2: SGHRS and YFSETQ. Trimming took off 0 bases at V and 4 bases at J, with 14 bases between the two ends. The CDR3 is 15 amino acids. The CDR3 spells CASSLVVGPTYEQYF. For the CDR3, the DNA is TGCGCCAGCAGCTTGGTGGTGGGGCCGACATACGAGCAGTACTTC.

The chain combines TRBV6-1 with TRBJ2-3; no clear D gene. With 1 base removed from V and 8 bases from J, the gap between germline ends came to 7 bases. Germline values: CDR1 MNHNS, CDR2 SASEGT. The CDR3 has 12 amino acids. CDR3 in amino acids: CASSEVGVTQYF. Written as DNA, the CDR3 is TGTGCCAGCAGTGAAGTTGGAGTTACGCAGTATTTT.

The rearrangement uses TRBV5-1 and TRBJ1-6; TRBD1 is a possible D gene (5 bases). Germline V gene sequence: CDR1 SGHRS, CDR2 YFSETQ. V dropped 2 bases and J dropped 5 bases, with 14 bases sitting between them. This CDR3 region has 16 residues. This chain's CDR3 is CASSFGASGNNSPLHF. CDR3 DNA: TGCGCCAGCAGCTTTGGGGCCTCAGGGAATAATTCACCCCTCCACTTT. Full variable domain (missing parts from reference TRBV5-1 and TRBJ1-6): KAGVTQTPRYLIKTRGQQVTLSCSPISGHRSVSWYQQTPGQGLQFLFEYFSETQRNKGNFPGRFSGRQFSNSRSEMNVSTLELGDSALYLCASSFGASGNNSPLHFGNGTRLTVT.

The V gene is TRBV6-5, the J gene TRBJ1-5, with unresolved D. CDR1 is MNHEY and CDR2 is SVGAGI in the germline V gene. The CDR3 covers 14 residues. Trimming pared 4 bases from V and 2 bases from J, leaving 9 bases between. CDR3 DNA sequence: TGTGCCAGCAGTTCCACCGGGGGCAATCAGCCCCAGCATTTT. It specifies CASSSTGGNQPQHF.

This chain joins TRBV7-2 and TRBJ1-2; D is possibly TRBD1 (5 bases). Germline CDR1 is SGHTA and CDR2 is FQGNSA. V gave up 5 bases and J gave up 6 bases, with 13 bases separating them. This CDR3 has 13 amino acids. This CDR3 is CASSPSREDGYTF. CDR3 in DNA: TGTGCCAGCAGCCCCAGCAGGGAGGATGGCTACACCTTC.

V usage is TRBV4-3 and J usage is TRBJ1-6, with TRBD1 as a possible D gene (6 bases). Trimming pared 0 bases from V and 10 bases from J, leaving 13 bases between. Germline CDR1 is LGHNA and CDR2 is YSLEER. The CDR3 totals 15 residues. The DNA of the CDR3 is TGCGCCAGCAGCCAAGATTCAGGGGTGGACTCACCCCTCCACTTT. Residues: CASSQDSGVDSPLHF.

This chain links TRBV12-5 with TRBJ2-5; 8 bases fit TRBD2. Germline V CDR1 and CDR2: LGHNT, FRNRAP. The CDR3 sequence is 13 residues long. The J segment lost 7 bases and the V segment lost 6 bases, leaving 7 bases of the junction unmatched. The CDR3 loop reads CASGISGAGTQYF. The CDR3 nucleotides read TGTGCTAGTGGCATTAGCGGGGCGGGGACCCAGTACTTC.

This clone was picked up one time. The gene calls are TRBV5-1 and TRBJ2-3; 7 bases map to TRBD1. The CDR3 is made up of 14 amino acids. Germline V CDR1 and CDR2: SGHRS, YFSETQ. V was clipped by 4 bases and J by 6 bases; unmatched bases: 8. The CDR3 loop reads CASSLRTGVDTQYF. In nucleotides, the CDR3 is TGCGCCAGCAGCCTAAGAACAGGGGTGGATACGCAGTATTTT.

This chain connects TRBV6-6 to TRBJ1-1; D uncertain. Germline V gene data show CDR1 as MNHNY and CDR2 as SVGAGI (reference sequence). V was pared by 6 bases and J by 0 bases, with 14 bases between. There are 15 residues in the CDR3. CDR3 protein: CASRTTVTLNTEAFF. CDR3 coding DNA: TGTGCCAGCAGAACGACGGTGACTCTGAACACTGAAGCTTTCTTT.

The chain couples TRBV6-5 to TRBJ1-6, with 8 bases that match TRBD1. This CDR3 contains 14 residues. V trimming: 5 bases; J trimming: 7 bases; junction bases outside the gene matches: 4. CDR1 is MNHEY and CDR2 is SVGAGI in the germline V gene. Written as DNA, the CDR3 is TGTGCCAGCAGTGGGGGGACAGGCAATTCACCCCTCCACTTT. Its protein is CASSGGTGNSPLHF.

The chain combines TRBV28 with TRBJ2-5; weak D call: TRBD2 (6 bases). The CDR3 has 15 residues. Trimming stripped 7 bases from V and 9 bases from J, with 24 bases between. Germline V gene data show CDR1 as MDHEN and CDR2 as SYDVKM. Here the CDR3 reads CASTLGVQSGEAQYF. The CDR3 coding sequence is TGTGCCAGCACCTTGGGGGTGCAGTCGGGGGAGGCCCAGTACTTC.

The chain couples TRBV27 to TRBJ1-1; D gene ambiguous. The CDR3 has 13 amino acids. V was pared by 8 bases and J by 0 bases, with 10 bases between. Germline CDR1 MNHEY, CDR2 SMNVEV (reference sequence). DNA for the CDR3: TGTGCCAGCTTCGAGAGCCTGAACACTGAAGCTTTCTTT. Its protein product is CASFESLNTEAFF.

The rearrangement joins TRBV11-3 to TRBJ1-1; D is unclear. V lost 3 bases and J lost 2, with 10 bases in between. This CDR3 has 14 residues. Germline V gene sequence: CDR1 SGHNT, CDR2 YENEEA. The CDR3 region is CASSLRPSNTEAFF. The CDR3 nucleotides are TGTGCCAGCAGCTTGCGCCCCTCTAACACTGAAGCTTTCTTT.

On this clone itself: One end of the junction does not line up with germline, which may come from a read error. The chain combines TRBV11-2 with TRBJ2-5, with 7 nucleotides matching TRBD1. This CDR3 comprises 14 residues. Germline V gene sequence: CDR1 SGHAT, CDR2 FQNNGV. The CDR3 is CASGFGTAQETQYF. Here the CDR3 DNA reads TGTGCCAGCGGCTTCGGGACAGCCCAAGAGACCCAGTACTTC.

The table lists this clone with a count of one. The chain carries TRBV5-4 and TRBJ2-7; TRBD2 might be the D (6 bases). The CDR3 extends over 14 amino acids. The V gene's germline CDR1 is SGHNT and CDR2 YYREEE (reference sequence). V gave up 2 bases and J gave up 2 bases, with 11 bases separating them. The CDR3: CASSFGRGTYEQYF. DNA for the CDR3: TGTGCCAGCAGCTTCGGCCGCGGGACCTACGAGCAGTACTTC.

Written as DNA, the CDR3 is TGCGCCAGCAGCTTGACAGGACAAGGGGGTGAAAAACTGTTTTTT. This translates into CASSLTGQGGEKLFF. The chain employs TRBV5-1 and TRBJ1-4, with D possibly matching TRBD1 (6 bases). Germline CDR1 SGHRS, CDR2 YFSETQ. The ends were cut back, 1 base at V and 7 bases at J, with 14 bases in the middle. CDR3 length equals 15 residues.

The chain uses TRBV12-5 and TRBJ2-2; TRBD2 might be the D (6 bases). The germline V gene encodes CDR1 LGHNT and CDR2 FRNRAP. The CDR3 has 13 amino acids. The germline V and J ends were trimmed by 8 bases and 7 bases, with 14 bases remaining between them. The CDR3 region is CASSTGVGGELFF. In DNA, the CDR3 is TGTGCTAGTTCCACGGGGGTAGGCGGGGAGCTGTTTTTT.

The chain has TRBV29-1 and TRBJ2-3, with 7 nucleotides matching TRBD2. CDR1 is SQVTM and CDR2 is ANQGSEA in the germline V gene. The CDR3 length is 14 residues. The V and J ends lost 4 bases and 2 bases, in that order; junction bases with no gene match: 6. The CDR3, as DNA: TGCAGCGTTGGGGAGGGGACCATCACAGATACGCAGTATTTT. Residues: CSVGEGTITDTQYF.

This sequence joins TRBV10-3 and TRBJ1-3; perhaps TRBD1 as D (5 bases). This CDR3 has 15 amino acids. V was clipped by 5 bases and J by 4 bases, with 15 bases between them. The V gene's germline CDR1 is ENHRY and CDR2 SYGVKD. For the CDR3, the DNA is TGTGCCATCAGTCAGCAGGGAGGGGTCGGAAACACCATATATTTT. This gives the protein CAISQQGGVGNTIYF.

This clone was counted once. The chain joins TRBV28 to TRBJ1-1; 8 bases are shared with TRBD1. The J segment lost 6 bases and the V segment lost 5 bases, leaving 8 bases of the junction unmatched. CDR3 length: 14 residues. Germline loops: CDR1 MDHEN, CDR2 SYDVKM. In DNA form, the CDR3 reads TGTGCCAGCAGTAACCTTCAGGGGGCCGCTGAAGCTTTCTTT. Translated, it gives CASSNLQGAAEAFF. Looking up the rest from reference TRBV28 and TRBJ1-1 gives the full variable domain: DVKVTQSSRYLVKRTGEKVFLECVQDMDHENMFWYRQDPGLGLRLIYFSYDVKMKEKGDIPEGYSVSREKKERFSLILESASTNQTSMYLCASSNLQGAAEAFFGQGTRLTVV.

This rearrangement joins TRBV4-2 to TRBJ2-7, with D possibly TRBD1 on 5 matching bases. Per germline, CDR1 LGHNA and CDR2 YNFKEQ. The CDR3 is made up of 13 amino acids. The ends were cut back, 1 base at V and 5 bases at J, with 9 bases in the middle. The CDR3 region has the DNA TGTGCCAGCAGCCAAGCGCAGGGCCACGAGCAGTACTTC. This translates into CASSQAQGHEQYF.

This sequence joins TRBV25-1 and TRBJ2-7; D is ambiguous. The CDR3 length is 14 residues. V was shortened by 0 bases and J by 0 bases, with 6 bases between the two germline ends. The V gene's germline CDR1 is MGHDK and CDR2 SYGVNS. The CDR3 protein is CASSEYTASYEQYF. For the CDR3, the DNA is TGTGCCAGCAGTGAATATACAGCCTCCTACGAGCAGTACTTC.

This chain connects TRBV7-8 to TRBJ1-5; 10 bases map to TRBD1. Per the germline V gene, CDR1 is SGHVS and CDR2 is FQNEAQ. The CDR3 loop spans 15 amino acids. V lost 2 bases to trimming and J lost 6 bases; unmatched junction nucleotides: 4. The CDR3 DNA reads as TGTGCCAGCAGCTTAATCGACAGGGGGCTTCAGCCCCAGCATTTT. This gives the protein CASSLIDRGLQPQHF.

The chain employs TRBV28 and TRBJ2-7, with TRBD2 matching over 10 bases. Per the germline V gene, CDR1 is MDHEN and CDR2 is SYDVKM. The ends lost 6 bases at V and 3 bases at J; junction bases unmatched: 5. The CDR3 sequence is 14 residues long. The DNA for the CDR3 is TGTGCCAGCAGAGAAGCGGGGGGGGTCTACGAGCAGTACTTC. Translating it yields CASREAGGVYEQYF.

V and J are TRBV20-1 and TRBJ2-7; possible D gene TRBD2, 5 bases. The CDR3 has 11 residues. The germline V gene has CDR1 DFQATT and CDR2 SNEGSKA (reference sequence). V gave up 3 bases and J gave up 5 bases, with 8 bases separating them. The CDR3, as DNA: TGCAGTGCTAGCACAGCGGACGAGCAGTACTTC. The encoded protein is CSASTADEQYF.

V gene TRBV9 combines with J gene TRBJ1-4; 8 bases are a match to TRBD1. There are 15 residues in the CDR3. The germline CDR1 and CDR2 sequences are SGDLS and YYNGEE. Trimming removed 3 bases from V and 6 bases from J; junction bases left unmatched: 7. The CDR3 sequence: CASSEKDRADEKLFF. CDR3 in DNA: TGTGCCAGCAGCGAGAAGGACAGGGCTGATGAAAAACTGTTTTTT.

The gene calls are TRBV15 and TRBJ2-5; 9 bases are a match to TRBD2. The CDR3 contains 14 residues. J lost 4 bases, V lost 8 bases, and 8 bases had no gene match. In germline, CDR1 is LNHNV, CDR2 YYDKDF (reference sequence). The CDR3 loop is CATLAGGMGETQYF. CDR3 DNA: TGTGCCACCCTTGCGGGGGGGATGGGAGAGACCCAGTACTTC.

J is TRBJ1-1 and V is TRBV6-1; D gene uncertain. Trimming stripped 4 bases from V and 10 bases from J, with 10 bases between. The length of the CDR3 is 11 residues. Per germline, CDR1 MNHNS and CDR2 SASEGT. CDR3 nucleotides: TGTGCCAGCAGTGCCCAGCGTGCAGCTTTCTTT. Translated: CASSAQRAAFF.

CDR3 sequence reads: CASRSEASRSPLHF. DNA for the CDR3: TGTGCCAGCAGGTCAGAGGCCTCGAGATCACCCCTCCACTTT. The chain is built from TRBV6-6 and TRBJ1-6; unclear D gene. The CDR3 is made up of 14 amino acids. Germline CDR1 reads MNHNY; CDR2 reads SVGAGI (reference sequence). The V gene lost 6 bases and the J gene lost 10 bases, with 16 bases spanning the gap.